These T cell receptor beta chains were read from a single sample in a study of human T cells and chemical hapten exposure. Each CDR3 protein is one row after TCRdb ran MiXCR on the RACE reads. The sample consists of around 110,000 distinct CDR3 sequences, around 11% of them appearing once. Sequencing used whole blood, obtained in connection with sensitization to the hapten diphenylcyclopropenone (DPC). The receptors were sampled from a woman aged 45-65 years with alopecia areata. Some clones in this sample may be carry-over from other donors' samples. Each CDR3 is given with its conserved first and last residue. Fields, in order: J gene, clone size, D gene, V gene, CDR3 protein, CDR3 DNA. The D gene is left open where the match is weak. Size is stated for part of the rows, as once, few or many counts, or as a class when the clone is expanded.

J gene: TRBJ2-7
clone size: few
D gene: .
V gene: TRBV3-1
CDR3 protein: CASSKGSYEQYF
CDR3 DNA: TGTGCCAGCAGCAAGGGGTCCTACGAGCAGTACTTC

J gene: TRBJ2-3
clone size: few
D gene: .
V gene: TRBV12-3/TRBV12-4
CDR3 protein: CASSRTTSTDTQYF
CDR3 DNA: TGTGCCAGCAGCCGGACGACTAGCACAGATACGCAGTATTTT

J gene: TRBJ1-2
clone size: few
D gene: .
V gene: TRBV12-3/TRBV12-4
CDR3 protein: CASSSGARYGYTF
CDR3 DNA: TGTGCCAGCTCATCAGGAGCCCGCTATGGCTACACCTTC

J gene: TRBJ2-7
clone size: .
D gene: .
V gene: TRBV7-2
CDR3 protein: CASSLVRAGAYEQYF
CDR3 DNA: TGTGCCAGCAGCTTAGTGAGAGCGGGTGCCTACGAGCAGTACTTC

J gene: TRBJ2-3
clone size: .
D gene: .
V gene: TRBV20-1
CDR3 protein: CSARDRNGGTDTQYF
CDR3 DNA: TGCAGTGCTAGAGATCGGAACGGGGGCACAGATACGCAGTATTTT

J gene: TRBJ2-7
clone size: few
D gene: .
V gene: TRBV9
CDR3 protein: CASSDRLDGLSYEQYF
CDR3 DNA: TGTGCCAGCAGTGACCGCCTTGACGGACTCTCCTACGAGCAGTACTTC

J gene: TRBJ2-7
clone size: many
D gene: TRBD1
V gene: TRBV6-5
CDR3 protein: CASSRDRVGEQYF
CDR3 DNA: TGTGCCAGCAGCCGGGACAGGGTGGGAGAGCAGTACTTC

J gene: TRBJ2-3
clone size: .
D gene: TRBD2
V gene: TRBV29-1
CDR3 protein: CSVEEILAGGSTDTQYF
CDR3 DNA: TGCAGCGTTGAAGAAATACTAGCGGGGGGTTCCACAGATACGCAGTATTTT

J gene: TRBJ1-1
clone size: few
D gene: .
V gene: TRBV4-3
CDR3 protein: CASSQDLGSHTEAFF
CDR3 DNA: TGCGCCAGCAGCCAAGATCTGGGTTCGCACACTGAAGCTTTCTTT

J gene: TRBJ2-3
clone size: .
D gene: TRBD2
V gene: TRBV7-2
CDR3 protein: CASSSGGAGTQYF
CDR3 DNA: TGTGCCAGCAGCTCCGGGGGGGCCGGTACGCAGTATTTT

J gene: TRBJ1-1
clone size: few
D gene: .
V gene: TRBV7-8
CDR3 protein: CASSGGRTTMNTEAFF
CDR3 DNA: TGTGCCAGCAGCGGGGGGAGAACCACGATGAACACTGAAGCTTTCTTT

J gene: TRBJ2-3
clone size: .
D gene: .
V gene: TRBV7-3
CDR3 protein: CASSLAGGIDTQYF
CDR3 DNA: TGTGCCAGCAGCTTAGCTGGGGGGATAGATACGCAGTATTTT

J gene: TRBJ1-5
clone size: few
D gene: .
V gene: TRBV6-2/TRBV6-3
CDR3 protein: CASIGLSNQPQHF
CDR3 DNA: TGTGCCAGCATCGGGCTTTCCAATCAGCCCCAGCATTTT

J gene: TRBJ1-1
clone size: .
D gene: .
V gene: TRBV7-6
CDR3 protein: CASSLWDMRDGNTEAFF
CDR3 DNA: TGTGCCAGCAGCTTATGGGATATGAGGGATGGGAACACTGAAGCTTTCTTT

J gene: TRBJ1-6
clone size: .
D gene: .
V gene: TRBV9
CDR3 protein: CASSVGVGGGPLHF
CDR3 DNA: TGTGCCAGCAGCGTAGGCGTCGGGGGGGGGCCCCTCCACTTT

J gene: TRBJ1-6
clone size: few
D gene: .
V gene: TRBV29-1
CDR3 protein: CSVEDEKGRYSPLHF
CDR3 DNA: TGCAGCGTTGAAGATGAGAAGGGCAGATACTCACCCCTCCACTTT

J gene: TRBJ2-4
clone size: .
D gene: TRBD1
V gene: TRBV6-5
CDR3 protein: CVSSSTRDSDQYF
CDR3 DNA: TGTGTCAGCAGTTCAACACGGGACAGCGATCAGTACTTC

J gene: TRBJ2-7
clone size: .
D gene: TRBD1
V gene: TRBV25-1
CDR3 protein: CATRPTGAHEQYF
CDR3 DNA: TGTGCCACCCGACCGACAGGGGCCCACGAGCAGTACTTC

J gene: TRBJ2-7
clone size: many
D gene: TRBD1
V gene: TRBV7-2
CDR3 protein: CASSALPGQGRYEQYF
CDR3 DNA: TGTGCCAGCAGCGCCCTACCGGGACAGGGGAGGTACGAGCAGTACTTC

J gene: TRBJ1-2
clone size: .
D gene: .
V gene: TRBV29-1
CDR3 protein: CSVEVPGGVYGYTF
CDR3 DNA: TGCAGCGTTGAAGTGCCTGGGGGCGTCTATGGCTACACCTTC

J gene: TRBJ2-1
clone size: .
D gene: .
V gene: TRBV7-8
CDR3 protein: CASSLSRAGSGFF
CDR3 DNA: TGTGCCAGCAGCTTATCCAGGGCAGGGTCGGGGTTCTTC

J gene: TRBJ2-6
clone size: many
D gene: .
V gene: TRBV20-1
CDR3 protein: CSADHSSGANVLTF
CDR3 DNA: TGCAGTGCGGACCACTCCTCTGGGGCCAACGTCCTGACTTTC

J gene: TRBJ1-2
clone size: .
D gene: TRBD1
V gene: TRBV27
CDR3 protein: CASSRDSRRGYTF
CDR3 DNA: TGTGCCAGCAGTCGGGACAGCCGACGGGGCTACACCTTC

J gene: TRBJ2-5
clone size: few
D gene: .
V gene: TRBV7-2
CDR3 protein: CASSLVGLGGQETQYF
CDR3 DNA: TGTGCCAGCAGCTTAGTAGGACTAGGGGGGCAAGAGACCCAGTACTTC

J gene: TRBJ1-1
clone size: many
D gene: .
V gene: TRBV27
CDR3 protein: CASSNPSTEAFF
CDR3 DNA: TGTGCCAGCAGTAATCCCTCCACTGAAGCTTTCTTT

J gene: TRBJ1-4
clone size: .
D gene: TRBD1
V gene: TRBV5-6
CDR3 protein: CAGSLNRGRTNEKLFF
CDR3 DNA: TGTGCCGGCAGCTTGAACAGGGGGCGTACTAATGAAAAACTGTTTTTT

J gene: TRBJ2-7
clone size: .
D gene: TRBD2
V gene: TRBV6-5
CDR3 protein: CASSYGTSGRIDEQYF
CDR3 DNA: TGTGCCAGCAGTTACGGGACTAGCGGGCGTATAGACGAGCAGTACTTC

J gene: TRBJ2-1
clone size: many
D gene: .
V gene: TRBV10-3
CDR3 protein: CAIGVGSYNEQFF
CDR3 DNA: TGTGCCATAGGAGTAGGGTCCTACAATGAGCAGTTCTTC

J gene: TRBJ2-3
clone size: many
D gene: TRBD1
V gene: TRBV5-1
CDR3 protein: CASSFPTTGGGSTDTQYF
CDR3 DNA: TGCGCCAGCAGCTTCCCTACGACAGGGGGCGGGAGTACAGATACGCAGTATTTT

J gene: TRBJ2-1
clone size: .
D gene: .
V gene: TRBV24-1
CDR3 protein: CATSDTGTINEQFF
CDR3 DNA: TGTGCCACCAGTGACACCGGGACCATCAATGAGCAGTTCTTC

J gene: TRBJ2-3
clone size: many
D gene: .
V gene: TRBV5-4
CDR3 protein: CASSFPGTDTQYF
CDR3 DNA: TGTGCCAGCAGCTTCCCTGGCACAGATACGCAGTATTTT

J gene: TRBJ2-3
clone size: .
D gene: TRBD1
V gene: TRBV7-2
CDR3 protein: CASSVREGDRDYF
CDR3 DNA: TGTGCCAGCAGCGTCAGGGAGGGGGACAGGGACTATTTT

J gene: TRBJ2-7
clone size: few
D gene: .
V gene: TRBV2
CDR3 protein: CASSAEHYEQYF
CDR3 DNA: TGTGCCAGCAGTGCCGAGCACTACGAGCAGTACTTC

J gene: TRBJ1-2
clone size: .
D gene: .
V gene: TRBV6-2/TRBV6-3
CDR3 protein: CASSFLRQDGYTF
CDR3 DNA: TGTGCCAGCAGCTTTCTACGACAGGATGGCTACACCTTC

J gene: TRBJ2-1
clone size: many
D gene: TRBD2
V gene: TRBV20-1
CDR3 protein: CSAGGSGGYEQFF
CDR3 DNA: TGCAGTGCTGGGGGTAGCGGGGGTTATGAGCAGTTCTTC

J gene: TRBJ1-4
clone size: few
D gene: .
V gene: TRBV4-1
CDR3 protein: CASSQDKGVGEKLFF
CDR3 DNA: TGCGCCAGCAGCCAAGATAAAGGGGTTGGGGAAAAACTGTTTTTT

J gene: TRBJ1-4
clone size: few
D gene: .
V gene: TRBV29-1
CDR3 protein: CSVEKWGRDEKLFF
CDR3 DNA: TGCAGCGTTGAAAAATGGGGGCGGGATGAAAAACTGTTTTTT

J gene: TRBJ2-7
clone size: few
D gene: .
V gene: TRBV19
CDR3 protein: CASSIGSRGIDEQYF
CDR3 DNA: TGTGCCAGTAGTATAGGTTCAAGGGGGATCGACGAGCAGTACTTC

J gene: TRBJ1-5
clone size: few
D gene: .
V gene: TRBV7-2
CDR3 protein: CASSLVRANQPQHF
CDR3 DNA: TGTGCCAGCAGCCTGGTTAGGGCCAATCAGCCCCAGCATTTT

J gene: TRBJ1-6
clone size: .
D gene: TRBD1
V gene: TRBV6-6
CDR3 protein: CASSLATGLFSPLHF
CDR3 DNA: TGTGCCAGCAGTTTGGCGACAGGGTTATTTTCACCCCTCCACTTT

J gene: TRBJ2-1
clone size: many
D gene: TRBD1
V gene: TRBV29-1
CDR3 protein: CSVAGQGAAASEQFF
CDR3 DNA: TGCAGCGTTGCAGGACAGGGGGCCGCCGCTTCGGAGCAGTTCTTC

J gene: TRBJ1-5
clone size: .
D gene: .
V gene: TRBV12-3/TRBV12-4
CDR3 protein: CASTTGFASNQPQHF
CDR3 DNA: TGTGCCAGCACCACAGGGTTCGCTAGCAATCAGCCCCAGCATTTT

J gene: TRBJ2-5
clone size: few
D gene: .
V gene: TRBV18
CDR3 protein: CASSPPILQETQYF
CDR3 DNA: TGTGCCAGCTCACCACCGATCCTTCAAGAGACCCAGTACTTC

J gene: TRBJ2-3
clone size: few
D gene: .
V gene: TRBV5-1
CDR3 protein: CASSSTGRTQYF
CDR3 DNA: TGCGCCAGCAGCTCGACAGGGAGGACGCAGTATTTT

J gene: TRBJ2-7
clone size: many
D gene: .
V gene: TRBV15
CDR3 protein: CATSRVVSYEQYF
CDR3 DNA: TGTGCCACCAGCAGAGTTGTATCCTACGAGCAGTACTTC

J gene: TRBJ2-3
clone size: few
D gene: .
V gene: TRBV4-1
CDR3 protein: CASSQTAASTDTQYF
CDR3 DNA: TGCGCCAGCAGCCAAACAGCAGCGAGCACAGATACGCAGTATTTT

J gene: TRBJ2-7
clone size: .
D gene: .
V gene: TRBV12-3/TRBV12-4
CDR3 protein: CAGSSATAHEQYF
CDR3 DNA: TGTGCCGGCAGTTCGGCGACGGCACACGAGCAGTACTTC

J gene: TRBJ1-5
clone size: few
D gene: .
V gene: TRBV3-1
CDR3 protein: CASSQGRSSNQPQHF
CDR3 DNA: TGTGCCAGCAGCCAAGGACGGAGTAGCAATCAGCCCCAGCATTTT

J gene: TRBJ2-2
clone size: few
D gene: .
V gene: TRBV29-1
CDR3 protein: CSVGPTVGELFF
CDR3 DNA: TGCAGCGTGGGCCCGACGGTCGGGGAGCTGTTTTTT

J gene: TRBJ1-6
clone size: few
D gene: TRBD1
V gene: TRBV6-2/TRBV6-3
CDR3 protein: CASSWTGDSPLHF
CDR3 DNA: TGTGCCAGCAGTTGGACAGGAGATTCACCCCTCCACTTT

J gene: TRBJ1-1
clone size: many
D gene: .
V gene: TRBV13
CDR3 protein: CASSLGEGEGTEAFF
CDR3 DNA: TGTGCCAGCAGCTTAGGAGAAGGGGAAGGCACTGAAGCTTTCTTT

J gene: TRBJ2-5
clone size: .
D gene: .
V gene: TRBV12-2
CDR3 protein: CATPDREEETQYF
CDR3 DNA: TGTGCAACTCCGGACAGGGAAGAAGAGACCCAGTACTTC

J gene: TRBJ1-2
clone size: .
D gene: .
V gene: TRBV5-5
CDR3 protein: CASSLSRERRTDKVNYGYTF
CDR3 DNA: TGTGCCAGCAGCTTGTCCAGGGAGCGCCGAACCGATAAGGTTAACTATGGCTACACCTTC